Each of the 20 T cell receptor beta chains below was sequenced from the same sample in a study of technical replicates of blood from four donors. The assay was immunoSEQ multiplex PCR, and TCRdb's table has in-frame clones only and misses some. The sample lists some 83,000 clones; more than 80% were seen once. Specimen: T cells isolated from PBMCs. These receptors all come from a human donor in good health.

V gene TRBV6-1 combines with J gene TRBJ2-7; D not resolved. Trimming took 4 bases from V and 3 from J, leaving 7 bases between them. The CDR3 contains 12 residues. Germline V gene data show CDR1 as MNHNS and CDR2 as SASEGT. The CDR3 sequence is CASSVEIYEQYF. For the CDR3, the DNA is TGTGCCAGCAGTGTAGAAATCTACGAGCAGTACTTC.

The chain uses TRBV28 and TRBJ1-5; 10 nucleotides line up with TRBD1. After removal of 5 bases from V and 5 bases from J, the junction contained 12 bases not matched to a gene. This CDR3 has 17 residues. Looked up from germline, CDR1 is MDHEN and CDR2 is SYDVKM. CDR3 bases: TGTGCCAGCAGTCCCCGTTTCGGGACAGGGGTTCATCAGCCCCAGCATTTT. It yields the protein CASSPRFGTGVHQPQHF.

V and J are TRBV2 and TRBJ1-6; the D is unclear. Trimming shortened V by 2 bases and J by 0 bases, and 8 bases separated the two germline ends. This CDR3 region has 16 residues. Germline assignment: CDR1 SNHLY and CDR2 FYNNEI. The chain's CDR3 is CASSERDSSYNSPLHF. CDR3 DNA sequence: TGTGCCAGCAGTGAAAGAGATAGCTCCTATAATTCACCCCTCCACTTT. Combining the CDR3 with reference TRBV2 and TRBJ1-6 gives the whole variable domain EPEVTQTPSHQVTQMGQEVILRCVPISNHLYFYWYRQILGQKVEFLVSFYNNEISEKSEIFDDQFSVERPDGSNFTLKIRSTKLEDSAMYFCASSERDSSYNSPLHFGNGTRLTVT.

The J gene is TRBJ2-7, the V gene TRBV28, with 7 bases matching TRBD2. Germline CDR1 and CDR2: MDHEN and SYDVKM. V dropped 6 bases and J dropped 5; count of bases not matched to a gene: 10. This CDR3 is built from 14 residues. The CDR3 DNA reads TGTGCCAGCAGCCAAACTCGGGGGAGGGACGAGCAGTACTTC. Encoded protein: CASSQTRGRDEQYF.

The rearrangement links TRBV9 to TRBJ2-2; D not resolved. This CDR3 has 15 residues. Deletions cut 0 bases from V and 2 bases from J, with 8 bases between. Germline values: CDR1 SGDLS, CDR2 YYNGEE. CDR3 in DNA: TGTGCCAGCAGCGTAGTAACAGCTAACACCGGGGAGCTGTTTTTT. Translated: CASSVVTANTGELFF.

This sequence joins TRBV19 and TRBJ1-3, with D unclear. Germline CDR1 reads LNHDA; CDR2 reads SQIVND (reference sequence). The CDR3 has 12 residues. Trimming cost V 5 bases and J 3 bases, with 5 bases left between them. This chain's CDR3 is CASSGSGNTIYF. CDR3 bases: TGTGCCAGTAGTGGGAGTGGAAACACCATATATTTT.

The V and J genes are TRBV6-5 and TRBJ2-7; 10 bases fit TRBD2. V lost 0 bases, J lost 6 bases, and 2 bases stayed unmatched. Germline CDR1 reads MNHEY; CDR2 reads SVGAGI. The CDR3 has 14 amino acids. The CDR3 protein is CASSYSGTSAEQYF. The CDR3 nucleotides read TGTGCCAGCAGTTACTCCGGGACTAGCGCCGAGCAGTACTTC.

The chain has TRBV5-1 and TRBJ2-3, with D unresolved. V gave up 3 bases and J gave up 4 bases, with 9 bases separating them. CDR3 length equals 13 residues. Germline V gene lookup returns CDR1 SGHRS and CDR2 YFSETQ. The CDR3, as DNA: TGCGCCAGCAGCTCCGACTCTGCAGATACGCAGTATTTT. Its translation: CASSSDSADTQYF.

The chain uses TRBV5-1 and TRBJ2-7; 8 nucleotides align to TRBD1. V shed 3 bases, J shed 4 bases, and the junction held 3 bases outside the gene matches. This CDR3 region has 13 residues. CDR1 and CDR2 from the germline V gene are SGHRS and YFSETQ. This chain's CDR3 is CASSYDRGYEQYF. The CDR3 DNA sequence: TGCGCCAGCAGCTATGACAGGGGATACGAGCAGTACTTC.

The V call is TRBV6-6, the J call TRBJ2-5; possible D gene TRBD1, 5 bases. Germline-derived CDR1 and CDR2 are MNHNY and SVGAGI (reference sequence). Trimming left V 9 bases short and J 5 bases short, with 16 bases between. This CDR3 contains 13 residues. The CDR3 sequence: CASLQGLGETQYF. The CDR3 bases are TGTGCCAGTCTTCAGGGATTGGGGGAGACCCAGTACTTC.

The chain is built from TRBV5-1 and TRBJ2-3; D is ambiguous. Between the trimmed V and J ends, which lost 0 bases and 2 bases, there was a span of 4 bases. This CDR3 is 13 amino acids long. Germline CDR1 is SGHRS and CDR2 is YFSETQ. The CDR3 reads CASSLEPTDTQYF. CDR3 bases: TGCGCCAGCAGCTTGGAGCCCACAGATACGCAGTATTTT. The complete variable domain, with remaining parts taken from reference TRBV5-1 and TRBJ2-3, reads KAGVTQTPRYLIKTRGQQVTLSCSPISGHRSVSWYQQTPGQGLQFLFEYFSETQRNKGNFPGRFSGRQFSNSRSEMNVSTLELGDSALYLCASSLEPTDTQYFGPGTRLTVL.

This clone was detected once. The chain employs TRBV28 and TRBJ1-5, with 9 bases lining up with TRBD1. Germline V CDR1 and CDR2: MDHEN, SYDVKM. The CDR3 totals 17 residues. Losses at the gene ends were 5 bases for V and 3 bases for J; bases not matched to a gene: 11. Here the CDR3 reads CASSPGTGTGYNQPQHF. The DNA for the CDR3 is TGTGCCAGCAGTCCTGGGACAGGGACGGGATACAATCAGCCCCAGCATTTT.

CDR3 sequence: CASSEGSGSSTDTQYF. CDR3 DNA: TGTGCCAGCAGTGAGGGGAGCGGGAGTAGCACAGATACGCAGTATTTT. This chain joins TRBV2 and TRBJ2-3; 8 bases map to TRBD2. Germline V lookup: CDR1 SNHLY, CDR2 FYNNEI. The V gene end was trimmed by 3 bases and the J gene end by 0 bases; junction bases not matched to a gene: 5. The CDR3 runs to 16 residues. Drawing the rest from reference TRBV2 and TRBJ2-3, the complete variable domain is EPEVTQTPSHQVTQMGQEVILRCVPISNHLYFYWYRQILGQKVEFLVSFYNNEISEKSEIFDDQFSVERPDGSNFTLKIRSTKLEDSAMYFCASSEGSGSSTDTQYFGPGTRLTVL.

The chain carries TRBV28 and TRBJ2-7, with unresolved D. Germline V gene data show CDR1 as MDHEN and CDR2 as SYDVKM. The CDR3 runs to 13 residues. V was trimmed by 7 bases and J by 2 bases, leaving 12 bases between them. CDR3 coding DNA: TGTGCCAGCACACCGGCAGGCGCCTACGAGCAGTACTTC. As protein: CASTPAGAYEQYF.

The gene calls are TRBV5-1 and TRBJ2-7; TRBD2 matches at 9 bases. The CDR3 totals 16 residues. Germline V gives CDR1 SGHRS, CDR2 YFSETQ. V dropped 2 bases and J dropped 5; count of bases not matched to a gene: 11. The CDR3 coding sequence is TGCGCCAGCAGCTTAGGAGCGGGGACTAGCCGCGACGAGCAGTACTTC. Residues: CASSLGAGTSRDEQYF.

CDR3 loop: CASSDGRLAFPYEQYF. CDR3 sequence (DNA): TGTGCCAGCAGTGACGGAAGACTAGCGTTCCCCTACGAGCAGTACTTC. J is TRBJ2-7 and V is TRBV6-1; 8 bases fit TRBD2. V shed 3 bases and J 2 bases; nucleotides not matched to a gene: 9. CDR3 size: 16 residues. CDR1 MNHNS and CDR2 SASEGT come from the germline V gene.

The chain carries TRBV19 and TRBJ2-7, with a weak D call TRBD1 (6 bases). The V end was cut by 3 bases, the J end by 6 bases, with 6 bases between. The CDR3 sequence is 11 residues long. The germline V gene encodes CDR1 LNHDA and CDR2 SQIVND (reference sequence). CDR3 coding DNA: TGTGCCAGTAGTATGGGGGCCGAGCAGTACTTC. As protein: CASSMGAEQYF. Using reference TRBV19 and TRBJ2-7 for the parts outside the CDR3, the full variable domain is DGGITQSPKYLFRKEGQNVTLSCEQNLNHDAMYWYRQDPGQGLRLIYYSQIVNDFQKGDIAEGYSVSREKKESFPLTVTSAQKNPTAFYLCASSMGAEQYFGPGTRLTVT.

The CDR3 nucleotides are TGTGCCAGCAGCCTTACGACTAGCCGGTCCTACGAGCAGTACTTC. Protein sequence: CASSLTTSRSYEQYF. V is TRBV11-3 and J is TRBJ2-7; 7 nucleotides align to TRBD2. CDR3 length: 15 residues. Germline V gene lookup returns CDR1 SGHNT and CDR2 YENEEA. Losses at the gene ends were 5 bases for V and 1 base for J; bases not matched to a gene: 8.

V usage is TRBV4-1 and J usage is TRBJ2-1, with a possible D match to TRBD1 (5 bases). In germline, CDR1 is MGHRA, CDR2 YSYEKL. The CDR3 sequence is 15 residues long. The V gene lost 4 bases and the J gene lost 3 bases, with 13 bases spanning the gap. The CDR3: CASSPLGLGYNEQFF. CDR3 nucleotide sequence: TGCGCCAGCAGCCCCTTGGGGCTGGGCTACAATGAGCAGTTCTTC.

V usage is TRBV18 and J usage is TRBJ1-5; a weak D match, TRBD1 (5 bases). The germline V and J ends were trimmed by 3 bases and 4 bases, with 10 bases remaining between them. The V gene's germline CDR1 is KGHSH and CDR2 LQKENI. The CDR3 is 14 amino acids. The CDR3 here is CASSPPGPNQPQHF. Written as DNA, the CDR3 is TGTGCCAGCTCACCCCCAGGGCCAAATCAGCCCCAGCATTTT. The full variable domain, rest sourced from reference TRBV18 and TRBJ1-5, is NAGVMQNPRHLVRRRGQEARLRCSPMKGHSHVYWYRQLPEEGLKFMVYLQKENIIDESGMPKERFSAEFPKEGPSILRIQQVVRGDSAAYFCASSPPGPNQPQHFGDGTRLSIL.